This record covers a single T cell receptor beta chain. Its antigen is unknown. This CDR3 spans 14 amino acids. V lost 4 bases, J lost 3 bases, and 12 bases lay in between. Looked up from germline, CDR1 is MNHEY and CDR2 is SMNVEV (reference sequence). The sample belongs to a study of breast tumors, draining lymph nodes, adjacent tissues. TCRdb used MiXCR to reprocess the multiplex PCR reads, holding one entry per CDR3 protein. The sample carries around 66,000 distinct CDR3 sequences, roughly 44% recorded once. Study-wide points: The lymph node origin of tumor T cells was framed as consistent with a hypothesis, not demonstrated. Luminal-like breast cancer showed significantly greater tumor-nontumor repertoire similarity than basal-like breast cancer did.

The specimen sequenced was breast tumor tissue. The receptor was isolated from a female donor with breast cancer. Some clones in this sample may be carry-over from other donors' samples. V gene TRBV27 combines with J gene TRBJ1-1; D may be TRBD1 (5 bases). The CDR3 DNA follows: TGTGCCAGCAGTTGGATGGGCAGGGACACTGAAGCTTTCTTT. This sequence encodes CASSWMGRDTEAFF.